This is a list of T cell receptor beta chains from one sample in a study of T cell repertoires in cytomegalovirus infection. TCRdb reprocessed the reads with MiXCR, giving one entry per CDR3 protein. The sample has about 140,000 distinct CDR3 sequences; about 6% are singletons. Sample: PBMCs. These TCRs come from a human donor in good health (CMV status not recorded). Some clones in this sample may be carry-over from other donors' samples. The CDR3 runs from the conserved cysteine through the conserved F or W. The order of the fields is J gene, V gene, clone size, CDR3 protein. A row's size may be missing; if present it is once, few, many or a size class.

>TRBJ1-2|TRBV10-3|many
CAISMVGSGYTF
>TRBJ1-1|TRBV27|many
CASSLARGGTEAFF
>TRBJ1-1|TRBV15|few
CATSRDLGTGEAAFF
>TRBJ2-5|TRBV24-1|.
CATSDFGLAGGNQETQYF
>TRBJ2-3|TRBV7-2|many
CASRKPGEGDTQYF
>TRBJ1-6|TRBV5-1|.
CASSRETGNSPLHF
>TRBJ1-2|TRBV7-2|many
CASSRTGGGRGGYTF
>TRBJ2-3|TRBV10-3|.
CAISESSGGSTDTQYF
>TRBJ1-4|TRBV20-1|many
CSASDGQGGGEKLFF
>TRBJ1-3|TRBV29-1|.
CSVSQGPGNTIYF
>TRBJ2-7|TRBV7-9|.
CASSPPHGQHSYEQYF
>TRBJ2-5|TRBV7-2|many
CASSLATAVQETQYF
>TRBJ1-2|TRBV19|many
CASSSTGDYGYTF
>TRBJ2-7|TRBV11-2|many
CASSRDRAYEQYF
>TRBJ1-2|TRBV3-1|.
CASSRIFREGGYTF
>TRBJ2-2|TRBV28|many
CASSTELAAPTGELFF
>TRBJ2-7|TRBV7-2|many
CASSLEARGRSEQYF
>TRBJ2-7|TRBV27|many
CASRSSYEQYF
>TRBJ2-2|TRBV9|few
CASSVEANTGELFF
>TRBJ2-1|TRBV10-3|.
CAISNPPSGVNSYNEQFF
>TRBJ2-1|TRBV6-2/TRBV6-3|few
CASSRTSGTRFRGEQFF
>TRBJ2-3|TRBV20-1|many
CSASSSGGFTDTQYF
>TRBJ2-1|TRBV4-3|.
CASSQALTGGTYNEQFF
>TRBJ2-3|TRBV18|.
CASSPIFTTGADTQYF
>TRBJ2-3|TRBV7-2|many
CASSNYEGPGPRTQYF
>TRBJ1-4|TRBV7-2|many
CASSFYRGLLFF
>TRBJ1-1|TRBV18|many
CASSPTKQGNTEAFF
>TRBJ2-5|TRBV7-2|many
CASSLGTSGTREYF
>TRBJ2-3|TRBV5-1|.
CASSLVDRVTDTQYF
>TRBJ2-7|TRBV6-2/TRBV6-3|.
CASKTALAGEQYF
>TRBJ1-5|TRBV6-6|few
CASSYSRQGGYNNQPQHF
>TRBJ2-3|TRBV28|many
CASTPGPADTQYF
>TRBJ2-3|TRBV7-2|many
CASSLGQSSTDTQYF
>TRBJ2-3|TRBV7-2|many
CASSSRTSGGGYTQYF
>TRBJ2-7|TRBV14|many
CASSQYVFGTGSGEQYF
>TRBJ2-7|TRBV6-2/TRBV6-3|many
CASSYETSGMGYEQYF
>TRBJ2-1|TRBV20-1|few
CSAREGGGGNEQFF
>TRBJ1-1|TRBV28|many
CASSFRAGEGAFF
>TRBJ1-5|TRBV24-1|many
CATSEGNGPQHF
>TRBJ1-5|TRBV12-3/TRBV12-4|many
CASSFWDSGQPQHF
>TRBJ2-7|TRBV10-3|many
CAISGRDGTYEQYF
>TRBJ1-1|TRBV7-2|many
CASSGTRGTEAFF
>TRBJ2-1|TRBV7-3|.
CASSRTSGGADEQFF
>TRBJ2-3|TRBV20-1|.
CSATEPGTKTDTQYF
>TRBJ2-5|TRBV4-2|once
CASSPSAETQQETQYF
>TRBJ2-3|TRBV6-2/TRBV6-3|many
CASSPHRAPDTQYF
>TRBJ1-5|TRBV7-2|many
CASSFGTNQPQHF
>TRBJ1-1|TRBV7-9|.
CASSYTGQGNTEAFF
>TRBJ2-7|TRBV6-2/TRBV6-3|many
CASSYSSVEKYF
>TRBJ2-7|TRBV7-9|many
CASSDHRYTRETYEQYF
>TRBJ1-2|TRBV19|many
CASGQDPLYGYTF
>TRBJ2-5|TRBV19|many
CASSETGGETQYF
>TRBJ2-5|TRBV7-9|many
CASSSPRPTTETQYF
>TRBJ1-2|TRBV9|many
CASSVTGDYGYTF
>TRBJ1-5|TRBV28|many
CASSSALQPQHF
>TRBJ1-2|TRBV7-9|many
CASSLSWTGDDYGYTF
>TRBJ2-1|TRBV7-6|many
CASSRGLAGDEQFF
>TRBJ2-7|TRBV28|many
CASSRTGTGKHEQYF
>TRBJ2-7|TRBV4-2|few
CASSQEGAGGRSEQYF
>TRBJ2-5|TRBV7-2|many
CASSLWAGQETQYF